This is a list of T cell receptor beta chains from one sample in a study of cytomegalovirus exposure and HLA in healthy donors. The protocol was immunoSEQ multiplex PCR, while the TCRdb copy is restricted to in-frame clones and leaves out a portion. The top ten clones hold 6.2% of a sample with some 4,000 clones, roughly 80% of them seen once. Sequencing was done on a sample of PBMCs. The receptors were gathered from a woman aged 40 to 49 in good health and CMV-seropositive. CDR3s include the opening cysteine and the closing phenylalanine or tryptophan. A D gene is named only where the DNA matches it firmly. A clone size is listed for some rows: how often the clone was seen (once, few, many), or a class if it is expanded.

TRBJ1-2 | TRBV30 | - | - | 14 | CAWSPGGDAYGYTF | TGTGCCTGGAGTCCTGGGGGGGATGCCTATGGCTACACCTTC
TRBJ1-2 | TRBV18 | TRBD1 | - | 15 | CASSPLTGQLWSYTF | TGTGCCAGCTCACCACTTACGGGACAGCTATGGAGCTACACCTTC
TRBJ2-7 | TRBV29-1 | TRBD1 | - | 14 | CSVNGQGASYEQYF | TGCAGCGTTAATGGACAGGGGGCGTCCTACGAGCAGTACTTC
TRBJ1-1 | TRBV5-4 | - | few | 14 | CASSLDFGNTEAFF | TGTGCCAGCAGCTTGGACTTCGGGAACACTGAAGCTTTCTTT
TRBJ1-2 | TRBV30 | - | - | 12 | CAWTPGDYGYTF | TGTGCCTGGACCCCAGGCGACTATGGCTACACCTTC
TRBJ1-2 | TRBV2 | - | - | 12 | CASSEGGHGYTF | TGTGCCAGCAGTGAAGGGGGGCATGGCTACACCTTC
TRBJ1-2 | TRBV30 | TRBD1 | - | 13 | CASSPTGGGGYTF | TGTGCCTCTTCCCCTACAGGGGGCGGTGGCTACACCTTC
TRBJ2-7 | TRBV29-1 | TRBD1 | - | 12 | CSVGTGSGEQYF | TGCAGCGTTGGGACAGGGTCGGGCGAGCAGTACTTC
TRBJ2-2 | TRBV28 | - | large | 13 | CASMGRGTGELFF | TGTGCCAGCATGGGGCGCGGAACCGGGGAGCTGTTTTTT
TRBJ1-1 | TRBV30 | - | - | 13 | CAWSNRVNTEAFF | TGTGCCTGGAGTAACAGGGTTAACACTGAAGCTTTCTTT
TRBJ1-2 | TRBV30 | - | - | 14 | CAWILGQRADGYTF | TGTGCCTGGATTCTCGGACAACGCGCGGACGGCTACACCTTC
TRBJ1-6 | TRBV6-5 | TRBD1 | - | 15 | CASSYSRTGLSPLHF | TGTGCCAGCAGTTACTCTAGGACAGGTCTTTCACCCCTCCACTTT
TRBJ2-1 | TRBV21-1 | - | few | 14 | CASSKGQRYNEQFF | TGTGCCAGCAGCAAGGGTCAGCGATACAATGAGCAGTTCTTC
TRBJ2-1 | TRBV29-1 | - | few | 13 | CSVGDSSYNEQFF | TGCAGCGTTGGGGACTCTTCCTACAATGAGCAGTTCTTC
TRBJ2-1 | TRBV5-1 | TRBD2 | - | 15 | CASSDPAGAHNEQFF | TGCGCCAGCAGCGATCCAGCGGGGGCGCACAATGAGCAGTTCTTC
TRBJ1-5 | TRBV5-6 | TRBD1 | - | 13 | CASSGDRNQPQHF | TGTGCCAGCAGCGGGGACAGAAATCAGCCCCAGCATTTT
TRBJ2-7 | TRBV6-6 | TRBD1 | - | 14 | CASSKTGDNYEQYF | TGTGCCAGCAGTAAGACAGGGGATAACTACGAGCAGTACTTC
TRBJ1-5 | TRBV2 | - | - | 17 | CASSAGGGHNSNQPQHF | TGTGCCAGCAGTGCTGGGGGGGGACACAATAGCAATCAGCCCCAGCATTTT
TRBJ2-7 | TRBV30 | - | - | 12 | CALEGLSYEQYF | TGTGCCTTGGAGGGTCTCTCCTACGAGCAGTACTTC
TRBJ1-5 | TRBV15 | TRBD1 | few | 18 | CATSRGSGTGVGNQPQHF | TGTGCCACCAGCAGAGGATCCGGGACAGGGGTGGGGAATCAGCCCCAGCATTTT
TRBJ1-4 | TRBV30 | - | few | 16 | CAWSVERMVKGEKLFF | TGTGCCTGGAGTGTAGAGCGGATGGTAAAGGGTGAAAAACTGTTTTTT
TRBJ2-7 | TRBV2 | - | - | 16 | CASSSLSRGSSYEQYF | TGTGCCAGCAGTTCCTTATCACGGGGGTCCTCCTACGAGCAGTACTTC
TRBJ1-5 | TRBV30 | - | - | 14 | CAWSRGGRNQPQHF | TGTGCCTGGAGCCGGGGAGGGCGAAATCAGCCCCAGCATTTT
TRBJ1-6 | TRBV6-6 | - | - | 12 | CASMENNSPLHF | TGTGCCAGCATGGAGAATAATTCACCCCTCCACTTT
TRBJ2-3 | TRBV19 | TRBD1 | few | 15 | CASSSGTGVTDTQYF | TGTGCCAGTAGTTCCGGGACAGGGGTCACAGATACGCAGTATTTT
TRBJ1-1 | TRBV6-5 | - | - | 14 | CASRGQVQNTEAFF | TGTGCCAGCAGGGGGCAAGTGCAGAACACTGAAGCTTTCTTT